These 18 T cell receptor beta chains were all obtained from the same sample, sequenced in a study of shared T cell receptors in the human thymus. The data were produced by immunoSEQ multiplex PCR, yet TCRdb's version contains in-frame clones alone and is incomplete. The table shows about 660,000 clones, with around 87% occurring only once. These data also formed part of another study, on human thymus T cells.

Sequenced material: thymocytes. Receptor source: a boy in the first two years of life with a congenital heart defect.

The chain carries TRBV15 and TRBJ2-1; D perhaps matches TRBD2 (7 bases). The V gene's germline CDR1 is LNHNV and CDR2 YYDKDF (reference sequence). The CDR3 has 16 amino acids. V dropped 2 bases and J dropped 3 bases, with 14 bases sitting between them. The CDR3 region is CATSRPGGGDYNEQFF. CDR3 coding DNA: TGTGCCACCAGCAGACCAGGAGGGGGGGACTACAATGAGCAGTTCTTC.

The chain links TRBV7-9 to TRBJ2-1; 8 nucleotides align to TRBD2. Losses at the gene ends were 5 bases for V and 5 bases for J; bases not matched to a gene: 8. Germline V CDR1 and CDR2: SEHNR, FQNEAQ (reference sequence). The CDR3 totals 15 residues. The CDR3 loop is CASSLGTSRHNEQFF. The CDR3 nucleotides are TGTGCCAGCAGCCTCGGGACTAGTCGTCACAATGAGCAGTTCTTC.

The rearrangement uses TRBV28 and TRBJ1-5; 7 positions match TRBD1. Unmatched junction bases numbered 21, after V lost 3 bases and J lost 7 bases. The CDR3 is 19 amino acids. The germline V gene encodes CDR1 MDHEN and CDR2 SYDVKM. The CDR3 protein is CASSFSTGMDYDIGQPQHF. Here the CDR3 DNA reads TGTGCCAGCAGTTTTTCGACAGGGATGGATTATGATATCGGGCAGCCCCAGCATTTT. Complete variable domain (other parts from reference TRBV28 and TRBJ1-5): DVKVTQSSRYLVKRTGEKVFLECVQDMDHENMFWYRQDPGLGLRLIYFSYDVKMKEKGDIPEGYSVSREKKERFSLILESASTNQTSMYLCASSFSTGMDYDIGQPQHFGDGTRLSIL.

This clone was counted a few times. The chain has TRBV4-1 and TRBJ2-7, with D tentatively TRBD1 (5 bases). Trimming cost V 3 bases and J 5 bases, with 23 bases left between them. Germline lookup yields CDR1 MGHRA and CDR2 YSYEKL. This CDR3 comprises 17 residues. In nucleotides, the CDR3 is TGCGCCAGCAGCCAGGAACCCCCCAGCAGGGTGGTCCACGAGCAGTACTTC. Translation gives CASSQEPPSRVVHEQYF.

This chain uses TRBV4-3 with TRBJ1-6, with a weak D call TRBD1 (5 bases). Germline CDR1 and CDR2: LGHNA and YSLEER. Between the trimmed V and J ends, which lost 7 bases and 7 bases, there was a span of 26 bases. The length of the CDR3 is 18 residues. The CDR3 DNA reads TGCGCCAGCAACTATAGAGGAATCAGGGAATCAGAGAATTCACCCCTCCACTTT. As protein: CASNYRGIRESENSPLHF.

This chain joins TRBV6-5 and TRBJ1-5; D remains ambiguous. The CDR3 is 13 amino acids. The germline V and J ends were trimmed by 0 bases and 8 bases, with 8 bases remaining between them. CDR1 and CDR2 from the germline V gene are MNHEY and SVGAGI. The CDR3 here is CASSYSRGKPQHF. CDR3 bases: TGTGCCAGCAGTTACTCGAGAGGGAAGCCCCAGCATTTT.

This chain joins TRBV19 and TRBJ2-6, with 7 bases matching TRBD2. Germline values: CDR1 LNHDA, CDR2 SQIVND (reference sequence). The CDR3 is 15 residues long. V lost 8 bases and J lost 3; bases outside the gene matches: 7. The CDR3 loop reads CASRPGGGGANVLTF. For the CDR3, the DNA is TGTGCCAGTCGTCCGGGGGGTGGTGGGGCCAACGTCCTGACTTTC. Together with reference TRBV19 and TRBJ2-6, the CDR3 gives the full variable domain: DGGITQSPKYLFRKEGQNVTLSCEQNLNHDAMYWYRQDPGQGLRLIYYSQIVNDFQKGDIAEGYSVSREKKESFPLTVTSAQKNPTAFYLCASRPGGGGANVLTFGAGSRLTVL.

The chain links TRBV9 to TRBJ2-2; no reliable D call. The CDR3 is 13 amino acids. In germline, CDR1 is SGDLS, CDR2 YYNGEE. V shed 5 bases and J shed 5 bases, with 10 bases lying between them. The CDR3, as DNA: TGTGCCAGCAGTCCGATAGCAACCGGGGAGCTGTTTTTT. Translation: CASSPIATGELFF.

The CDR3 loop reads CSVETAGGKDEQFF. The CDR3 bases are TGCAGCGTTGAAACAGCGGGAGGGAAGGATGAGCAGTTCTTC. The chain has TRBV29-1 and TRBJ2-1, with 10 bases identical to TRBD2. The V gene's germline CDR1 is SQVTM and CDR2 ANQGSEA. The CDR3 has 14 residues. The junction had 6 bases not matched to a gene; V was cut back by 2 bases and J by 8 bases.

The gene calls are TRBV28 and TRBJ2-3; maybe TRBD2 (5 bases). The CDR3 runs to 15 residues. V gave up 1 base and J gave up 3 bases, with 11 bases separating them. The germline CDR1 and CDR2 sequences are MDHEN and SYDVKM. This CDR3 is CASSLFGGGTDTQYF. The CDR3 DNA reads TGTGCCAGCAGTTTATTTGGAGGTGGAACAGATACGCAGTATTTT. The variable domain in full, completed from reference TRBV28 and TRBJ2-3, reads DVKVTQSSRYLVKRTGEKVFLECVQDMDHENMFWYRQDPGLGLRLIYFSYDVKMKEKGDIPEGYSVSREKKERFSLILESASTNQTSMYLCASSLFGGGTDTQYFGPGTRLTVL.

This clone was seen a single time. This chain links TRBV9 with TRBJ2-3; perhaps TRBD2 as D (7 bases). With 0 bases removed from V and 4 bases from J, the gap between germline ends came to 15 bases. CDR3 length equals 16 residues. Germline V gene lookup returns CDR1 SGDLS and CDR2 YYNGEE. This CDR3 reads CASSVGGGGLSDTQYF. The CDR3 DNA is TGTGCCAGCAGCGTAGGAGGGGGGGGCCTCTCAGATACGCAGTATTTT.

This chain connects TRBV5-1 to TRBJ1-1; D might be TRBD1 (5 bases). Germline lookup yields CDR1 SGHRS and CDR2 YFSETQ. The CDR3 consists of 13 residues. Between the trimmed V and J ends, which lost 7 bases and 5 bases, there was a span of 15 bases. CDR3 protein: CASPRQGGTEAFF. CDR3 in DNA: TGCGCCAGCCCCCGCCAGGGAGGAACTGAAGCTTTCTTT.

This clone showed up just once. The genes are TRBV15 and TRBJ1-2, with 10 positions matching TRBD1. Trimming cost V 3 bases and J 0 bases; bases outside gene matches: 16. Germline V gives CDR1 LNHNV, CDR2 YYDKDF (reference sequence). This CDR3 spans 20 amino acids. The CDR3 loop reads CATSREGFGTGDPTNYGYTF. The CDR3 bases are TGTGCCACCAGCAGGGAGGGATTCGGGACAGGGGATCCCACTAACTATGGCTACACCTTC.

This clone was seen only once. This rearrangement joins TRBV4-3 to TRBJ2-2; D gene uncertain. The CDR3 covers 13 residues. Germline V gene lookup returns CDR1 LGHNA and CDR2 YSLEER. The germline V and J ends were trimmed by 5 bases and 7 bases, with 11 bases remaining between them. The CDR3 sequence: CASSSVVSGELFF. The DNA of the CDR3 is TGCGCCAGCAGCTCCGTAGTTAGCGGGGAGCTGTTTTTT.

The J gene is TRBJ1-1, the V gene TRBV7-2; 7 bases agree with TRBD1. This CDR3 is 16 amino acids long. Per the germline V gene, CDR1 is SGHTA and CDR2 is FQGNSA. With V trimmed by 2 bases and J by 3 bases, 9 bases remained unmatched. CDR3 bases: TGTGCCAGCAGCTTACTGGCAGGGGGTTTGGACACTGAAGCTTTCTTT. As protein: CASSLLAGGLDTEAFF.

The CDR3 is CASSPRQIYSNQPQHF. The CDR3 coding sequence is TGTGCCAGTAGTCCTCGACAGATCTATAGCAATCAGCCCCAGCATTTT. The V call is TRBV19, the J call TRBJ1-5; the D gene is possibly TRBD1 (5 bases). Germline CDR1 and CDR2: LNHDA and SQIVND (reference sequence). The ends were cut back, 5 bases at V and 0 bases at J, with 14 bases in the middle. This CDR3 has 16 amino acids.

V usage is TRBV4-1 and J usage is TRBJ2-1; TRBD1 might be the D (7 bases). Per the germline V gene, CDR1 is MGHRA and CDR2 is YSYEKL. Trimming removed 2 bases from V and 3 bases from J, with 14 bases in between. The CDR3 contains 16 residues. In nucleotides, the CDR3 is TGCGCCAGCAGCCAAAGGCGGGACAGCTACTACAATGAGCAGTTCTTC. It encodes CASSQRRDSYYNEQFF.

This rearrangement joins TRBV15 to TRBJ1-5; tentatively, D is TRBD1 (5 bases). V was clipped by 0 bases and J by 5 bases, with 14 bases between them. CDR1 and CDR2 from the germline V gene are LNHNV and YYDKDF (reference sequence). This CDR3 region has 16 residues. CDR3 DNA sequence: TGTGCCACCAGCAGAGAGGGGCGGGGCAGCCATCAGCCCCAGCATTTT. It translates to CATSREGRGSHQPQHF. Together with reference TRBV15 and TRBJ1-5, the CDR3 gives the full variable domain: DAMVIQNPRYQVTQFGKPVTLSCSQTLNHNVMYWYQQKSSQAPKLLFHYYDKDFNNEADTPDNFQSRRPNTSFCFLDIRSPGLGDTAMYLCATSREGRGSHQPQHFGDGTRLSIL.